This T cell receptor (beta chain) was captured in a study of blood T cell repertoires in COVID-19. Across the study: The United States, Italy and Spain provided the acute and convalescent COVID-19 samples.

The assay was immunoSEQ multiplex PCR, and TCRdb's table has in-frame clones only and misses some. Found here are more than 250,000 clones, around 86% of them singletons; the top ten hold more than 9%. Per germline, CDR1 MDHEN and CDR2 SYDVKM. Trimming took 2 bases from V and 6 from J; bases not matched to a gene: 11. CDR3 length: 18 amino acids. Everyone who took part was roughly 18 to 89 years old, and they came from fewer than 25 US areas. Sequenced material: PBMCs or T cells enriched from blood (not recorded which). This sequence originates from a woman younger than 30 who had recovered from COVID-19. The gene calls are TRBV28 and TRBJ2-1; 12 bases agree with TRBD2. CDR3 sequence (DNA): TGTGCCAGCAGTTTAAACCCGCCCCTAGCGGGAGGGGTCAATGAGCAGTTCTTC. Amino acids: CASSLNPPLAGGVNEQFF.